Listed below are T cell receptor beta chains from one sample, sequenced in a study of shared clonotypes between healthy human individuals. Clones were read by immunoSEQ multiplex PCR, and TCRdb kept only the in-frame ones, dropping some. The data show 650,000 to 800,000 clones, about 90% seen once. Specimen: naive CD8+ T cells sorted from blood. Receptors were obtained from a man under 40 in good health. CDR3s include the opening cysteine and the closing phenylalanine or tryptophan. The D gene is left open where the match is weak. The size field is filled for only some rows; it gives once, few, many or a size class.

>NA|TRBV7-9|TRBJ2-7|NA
TGTGCCAGCAGCTCTATTTCCTACGAGCAGTACTTC
CASSSISYEQYF
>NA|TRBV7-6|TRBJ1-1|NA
TGTGCCAGCAGCATGACTCGGGGCACTGAAGCTTTCTTT
CASSMTRGTEAFF
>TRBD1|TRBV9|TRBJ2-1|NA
TGTGCCAGCAGCGCCGAGGTAGGGGGCTTGTCGGATGAGCAGTTCTTC
CASSAEVGGLSDEQFF
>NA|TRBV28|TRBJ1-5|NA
TGTGCCAGCAGTCCAGTATTGATCAGGGAGGGTCAGCCCCAGCATTTT
CASSPVLIREGQPQHF
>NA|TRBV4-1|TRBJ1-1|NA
TGCGCCAGCAGCCACCTCAGCGGAGGGGACACTGAAGCTTTCTTT
CASSHLSGGDTEAFF
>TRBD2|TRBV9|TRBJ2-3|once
TGTGCCAGCAGCCTACTAGCGGGGGACACAGATACGCAGTATTTT
CASSLLAGDTDTQYF
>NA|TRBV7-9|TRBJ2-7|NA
TGTGCCAGCAGCCCAGCCCAGGGAGACGAGCAGTACTTC
CASSPAQGDEQYF
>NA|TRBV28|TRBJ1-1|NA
TGTGCCAGCAGTAGGACTGAAGCTTTCTTT
CASSRTEAFF
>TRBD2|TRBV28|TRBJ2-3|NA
TGTGCCAGCAGTTTCACTAGCGGGAGTCTCACGTGGGGAGATACGCAGTATTTT
CASSFTSGSLTWGDTQYF
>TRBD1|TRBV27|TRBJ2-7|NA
TGTGCCAGTCGCCAGATAGAGGGGGCGCATTACGAGCAGTACTTC
CASRQIEGAHYEQYF
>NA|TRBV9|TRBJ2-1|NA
TGTGCCAGCAGCGCAGGGGTGGGAGCTAACAATGAGCAGTTCTTC
CASSAGVGANNEQFF
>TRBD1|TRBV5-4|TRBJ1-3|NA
TGTGCCAGCAGCTTGATCGGACAGGGGGTAACTGGAAACACCATATATTTT
CASSLIGQGVTGNTIYF
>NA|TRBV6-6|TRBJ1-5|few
TGTGCCAGCAGTTACGTTGGAGACGGGCGACATCAGCCCCAGCATTTT
CASSYVGDGRHQPQHF
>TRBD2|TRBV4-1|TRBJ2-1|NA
TGCGCCAGCAGCCAAGGGCTAGCGGCAAACAATGAGCAGTTCTTC
CASSQGLAANNEQFF
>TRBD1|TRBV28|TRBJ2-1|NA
TGTGCCAGCAGTTTGCAGGGGGCTTTCAATGAGCAGTTCTTC
CASSLQGAFNEQFF
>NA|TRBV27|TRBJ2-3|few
TGTGCCAGCAGTTTACAACTAGTAGGCACAGATACGCAGTATTTT
CASSLQLVGTDTQYF
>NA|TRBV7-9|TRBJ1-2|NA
TGTGCCAGCAGCTTAGATGGGAACTATGGCTACACCTTC
CASSLDGNYGYTF
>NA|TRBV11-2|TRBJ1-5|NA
TGTGCCAGCAGCCGGGGCCTCTTGGGTAATCAGCCCCAGCATTTT
CASSRGLLGNQPQHF
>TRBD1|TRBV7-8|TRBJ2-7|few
TGTGCCAGCGGATCAACAGGGGGGTACGAGCAGTACTTC
CASGSTGGYEQYF
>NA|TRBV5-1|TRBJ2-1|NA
TGCGCCAGCAGCTTCTTTAAGGTCAATCAATCCTACAATGAGCAGTTCTTC
CASSFFKVNQSYNEQFF
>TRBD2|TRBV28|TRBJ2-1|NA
TGTGCCAGCAGTGTATTTACTAGCGGTTCCTACAATGAGCAGTTCTTC
CASSVFTSGSYNEQFF
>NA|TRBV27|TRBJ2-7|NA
TGTGCCAGCAGTGTCTTCCCCAGGGGCGGAGAGCAGTACTTC
CASSVFPRGGEQYF
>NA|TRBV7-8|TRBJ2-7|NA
TGTGCCAGCAGCCCGAGGACAGCAGCCTACGAGCAGTACTTC
CASSPRTAAYEQYF
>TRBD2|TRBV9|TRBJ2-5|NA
TGTGCCAGCAGCGTAGCCCCGTTGCGGGAGGGGGGAGAGACCCAGTACTTC
CASSVAPLREGGETQYF
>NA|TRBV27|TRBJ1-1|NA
TGTGCCAGCAGTTTACAGGTAATGAACACTGAAGCTTTCTTT
CASSLQVMNTEAFF
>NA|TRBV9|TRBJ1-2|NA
TGTGCCAGCAGAGCGCTTGGGGCCGGCTACACCTTC
CASRALGAGYTF